This TCR beta chain was documented in a study of naive and memory T cell subsets. Study results and limitations: The power law exponent of TCR abundance differed between naive and memory cells.

A remark on this clonotype: What it binds is not known.

An equimolar mix of two oligonucleotides served as the beta constant-region primer for TRBC1 and TRBC2. Nested alpha and beta constant-region primers with the SP2 primer drove four PCR rounds on ligated cDNA. Each CDR3 protein is one row after TCRdb ran MiXCR on the UMI-ligation and nested PCR reads. Of more than 100,000 distinct CDR3 sequences listed, about 36% were seen once; the top ten hold about 1%. CMV status came from CD4+ IFNgamma after overnight CMV lysate stimulation. Cells stained for CD3, CD4, CD8, CD45RA and CD27 were sorted into four subsets. This sequence was found in a human donor in good health. Sequences were obtained from central memory CD4+ T cells from blood.

This CDR3 reads CASTDGFSHEQFF. CDR3 coding DNA: TGTGCCAGCACCGACGGGTTTTCCCATGAGCAGTTCTTC. This chain links TRBV2 with TRBJ2-1; the D is unclear. Trimming removed 7 bases at V and 8 bases at J, with 15 bases between. CDR1 is SNHLY and CDR2 is FYNNEI in the germline V gene. This CDR3 spans 13 amino acids.